Below, 17 T cell receptor beta chains from the same sample are listed, as sequenced in a study of identical twins. In TCRdb, the 5' RACE reads were re-called with MiXCR into one record per CDR3 protein. The sample has about 290,000 distinct CDR3 sequences; roughly 9.8% are singletons. These data also formed part of another study, on yellow fever vaccine responses in identical twins.

Sample: CD8+ T cells sorted from blood. These receptors all come from a woman aged 18-30 years in good health.

The V gene is TRBV15, the J gene TRBJ2-7; D is unresolved. This CDR3 spans 14 amino acids. V lost 4 bases to trimming and J lost 0 bases, with 10 bases between them. CDR1 is LNHNV and CDR2 is YYDKDF in the germline V gene (reference sequence). The CDR3 DNA sequence: TGTGCCACCAGCAACGGTCAAAACTCCTACGAGCAGTACTTC. It encodes CATSNGQNSYEQYF.

This clonotype has more than one count but fewer than ten. The rearrangement links TRBV4-1 to TRBJ2-7, with D perhaps matching TRBD1 (6 bases). V lost 3 bases and J 3 bases, leaving 15 bases between the germline ends. Germline V gene lookup returns CDR1 MGHRA and CDR2 YSYEKL. The CDR3 is 15 residues long. CDR3 sequence reads: CASSHKQGADYEQYF. CDR3 bases: TGCGCCAGCAGCCACAAACAGGGCGCGGACTACGAGCAGTACTTC.

At least ten counts were recorded for this clonotype. The genes are TRBV15 and TRBJ2-7; 11 positions agree with TRBD1. Germline CDR1 LNHNV, CDR2 YYDKDF (reference sequence). The CDR3 is 14 amino acids. V shed 0 bases, J shed 5 bases, and the junction held 0 bases outside the gene matches. The CDR3 sequence is CATSREGQGDEQYF. DNA for the CDR3: TGTGCCACCAGCAGAGAGGGACAGGGGGACGAGCAGTACTTC.

The chain carries TRBV2 and TRBJ2-3, with TRBD1 identical over 10 bases. The germline gives CDR1 SNHLY, CDR2 FYNNEI. The CDR3 covers 18 residues. J was trimmed by 1 base and V by 7 bases; bases with no gene match: 14. As DNA, the CDR3 is TGTGCCAGCACCCGAAACAGCTGGGACAGGGGTGGCACAGATACGCAGTATTTT. This translates into CASTRNSWDRGGTDTQYF.

This clonotype was seen repeatedly, ten times or more. The chain couples TRBV4-2 to TRBJ2-3; D unclear. CDR1 and CDR2 from the germline V gene are LGHNA and YNFKEQ. The CDR3 has 15 residues. V gave up 0 bases and J gave up 2 bases, with 9 bases separating them. The CDR3, as DNA: TGTGCCAGCAGCCAAGATCTACCAGACACAGATACGCAGTATTTT. It specifies CASSQDLPDTDTQYF.

This clonotype was picked up one time. The chain uses TRBV27 and TRBJ2-1; D is possibly TRBD2 (6 bases). CDR1 MNHEY and CDR2 SMNVEV come from the germline V gene (reference sequence). Trimming removed 5 bases from V and 5 bases from J, with 19 bases in between. The CDR3 has 16 residues. CDR3: CASSRDFLALDNEQFF. The CDR3 DNA is TGTGCCAGCAGTCGGGACTTTTTAGCTTTGGACAATGAGCAGTTCTTC.

This clonotype came up many times. The chain recombines TRBV7-2 with TRBJ2-1; 11 nucleotides agree with TRBD2. The CDR3 contains 15 residues. Per the germline V gene, CDR1 is SGHTA and CDR2 is FQGNSA. Trimming at V came to 5 bases and at J to 4 bases, leaving 4 bases not matched to a gene. Written as DNA, the CDR3 is TGTGCCAGCAGCATACTAGCGGGAGCTTACAATGAGCAGTTCTTC. Its translation is CASSILAGAYNEQFF.

The CDR3 loop is CATSRGEGYEQYF. The CDR3 DNA sequence: TGTGCCACCAGCAGAGGCGAGGGATACGAGCAGTACTTC. The chain has TRBV15 and TRBJ2-7; D might be TRBD2 (5 bases). V was cut by 1 base and J by 4 bases, with 8 bases left in between. There are 13 residues in the CDR3. The germline V gene encodes CDR1 LNHNV and CDR2 YYDKDF (reference sequence).

This clonotype was detected ten times or more. The rearrangement joins TRBV5-1 to TRBJ2-3; the match to TRBD2 covers 8 bases. In germline, CDR1 is SGHRS, CDR2 YFSETQ. The CDR3 covers 15 residues. V lost 0 bases, J lost 5 bases, and 5 bases stayed unmatched. The CDR3: CASSLAGLGLDTQYF. For the CDR3, the DNA is TGCGCCAGCAGCTTGGCGGGACTAGGTTTAGATACGCAGTATTTT.

This clonotype was counted ten times or more. The chain couples TRBV6-4 to TRBJ2-5; TRBD2 might be the D (6 bases). The CDR3 spans 15 residues. CDR1 is MRHNA and CDR2 is SNTAGT in the germline V gene. Trimming shortened V by 4 bases and J by 5 bases, and 17 bases separated the two germline ends. The chain's CDR3 is CASSVTAGSGETQYF. In nucleotides, the CDR3 is TGTGCCAGCAGTGTAACTGCCGGGAGCGGGGAGACCCAGTACTTC.

This clonotype was picked up many times. The chain couples TRBV4-2 to TRBJ1-1; no clear D. Per germline, CDR1 LGHNA and CDR2 YNFKEQ. V lost 0 bases to trimming and J lost 4 bases, with 9 bases between them. The length of the CDR3 is 14 residues. CDR3 sequence: CASSQDKHTTEAFF. CDR3 nucleotides: TGTGCCAGCAGCCAAGATAAGCATACCACTGAAGCTTTCTTT.

The V and J genes are TRBV29-1 and TRBJ2-1; D uncertain. Deletions cut 0 bases from V and 3 bases from J, with 15 bases between. The CDR3 length is 16 residues. Germline CDR1 is SQVTM and CDR2 is ANQGSEA. The CDR3 DNA sequence: TGCAGCGTTGAAGATCAGTCTATTACTCTCTACAATGAGCAGTTCTTC. Translation: CSVEDQSITLYNEQFF.

As regards this clonotype: A much larger clone lies one base from this, so it may be a read error. The chain has TRBV4-3 and TRBJ2-5; TRBD1 matches 8 bases. CDR3 length: 15 amino acids. Looked up from germline, CDR1 is LGHNA and CDR2 is YSLEER. The CDR3 DNA reads as TGCGCCAGCAGCCAAGGGACAGGGTTAGGAGAGCCCCAGTACTTC. It encodes CASSQGTGLGEPQYF.

At least ten counts were recorded for this clonotype. The chain combines TRBV6-2 or TRBV6-3 with TRBJ2-3; no clear D gene. The CDR3 totals 16 residues. Germline V lookup: CDR1 MNHEY, CDR2 SVGEGT. Trimming took off 7 bases at V and 0 bases at J, with 17 bases between the two ends. The CDR3 spells CASTLTAFGSTDTQYF. The DNA of the CDR3 is TGTGCCAGCACCCTGACGGCCTTCGGGAGCACAGATACGCAGTATTTT.

The genes are TRBV3-1 and TRBJ2-5; 16 bases agree with TRBD2. J lost 4 bases, V lost 3 bases, and 8 bases had no gene match. The germline gives CDR1 LGHDT, CDR2 YNNKEL (reference sequence). The CDR3 runs 18 residues. CDR3 in DNA: TGTGCCAGCAGCCAGCCGGGACTAGCGGGGGGGCCAGGAGAGACCCAGTACTTC. It translates to CASSQPGLAGGPGETQYF.

At least ten counts were recorded for this clonotype. The rearrangement uses TRBV24-1 and TRBJ2-7; maybe TRBD2 (5 bases). V was shortened by 12 bases and J by 3 bases, with 14 bases between the two germline ends. The CDR3 spans 12 residues. The germline V gene encodes CDR1 KGHDR and CDR2 SFDVKD. As DNA, the CDR3 is TGTGCCGTCGGGAACAGCGACTACGAGCAGTACTTC. This sequence encodes CAVGNSDYEQYF.

The chain joins TRBV4-1 to TRBJ2-1; 8 nucleotides agree with TRBD1. V dropped 2 bases and J dropped 5; count of bases not matched to a gene: 8. This CDR3 comprises 16 residues. CDR1 is MGHRA, CDR2 YSYEKL, per germline. The DNA of the CDR3 is TGCGCCAGCAGCCAATGGACAGGGTCCACGAACAATGAGCAGTTCTTC. This translates into CASSQWTGSTNNEQFF.